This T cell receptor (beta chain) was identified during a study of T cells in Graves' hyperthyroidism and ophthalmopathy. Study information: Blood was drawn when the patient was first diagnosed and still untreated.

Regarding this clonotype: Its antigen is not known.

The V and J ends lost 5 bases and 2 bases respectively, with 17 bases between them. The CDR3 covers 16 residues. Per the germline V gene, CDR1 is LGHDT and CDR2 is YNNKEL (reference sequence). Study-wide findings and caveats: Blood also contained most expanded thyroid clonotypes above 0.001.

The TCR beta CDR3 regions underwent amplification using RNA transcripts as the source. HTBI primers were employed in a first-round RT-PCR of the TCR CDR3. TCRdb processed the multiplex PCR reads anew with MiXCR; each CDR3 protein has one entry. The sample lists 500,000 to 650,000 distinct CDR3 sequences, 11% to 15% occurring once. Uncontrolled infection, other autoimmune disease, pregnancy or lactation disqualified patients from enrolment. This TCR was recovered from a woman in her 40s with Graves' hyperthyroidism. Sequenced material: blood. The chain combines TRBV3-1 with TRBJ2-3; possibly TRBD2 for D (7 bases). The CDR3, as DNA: TGTGCCAGCAGCAGAAGCGGAGGGGGGGTCACAGATACGCAGTATTTT. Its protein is CASSRSGGGVTDTQYF.